These 24 T cell receptor beta chains came from one sample sequenced in a study of brain T cells in children with intractable seizures. The data were produced by immunoSEQ multiplex PCR, yet TCRdb's version contains in-frame clones alone and is incomplete. The sample has about 340,000 clones, about 93% seen once; the top ten hold roughly 6%. This sample's time point: blood from clinic visit 5 months post-surgery; TSC patient then seizure free. Source: peripheral blood, taken about 5 months after surgery. These receptors were obtained from a boy younger than two with tuberous sclerosis and intractable seizures.

The chain joins TRBV18 to TRBJ2-1; the D is unclear. The germline V gene encodes CDR1 KGHSH and CDR2 LQKENI. The V and J ends lost 6 bases and 0 bases respectively, with 12 bases between them. CDR3 length: 15 amino acids. The CDR3 sequence: CASSPVGSSYNEQFF. CDR3 DNA: TGTGCCAGCTCGCCAGTGGGAAGCTCCTACAATGAGCAGTTCTTC.

This chain uses TRBV5-3 with TRBJ1-2; 8 bases fit TRBD1. TRBV5-3 is an ORF; its function is uncertain. V shed 4 bases and J 3 bases; nucleotides not matched to a gene: 5. This CDR3 spans 14 amino acids. The CDR3 protein is CARSHPGGDYGYTF. In nucleotides, the CDR3 is TGTGCCAGAAGCCACCCAGGGGGCGACTATGGCTACACCTTC.

This chain joins TRBV5-4 and TRBJ1-3; no clear D gene. In germline, CDR1 is SGHNT, CDR2 YYREEE (reference sequence). Trimming pared 9 bases from V and 4 bases from J, leaving 8 bases between. This CDR3 is built from 11 residues. The CDR3: CATTGGNTIYF. CDR3 nucleotide sequence: TGTGCCACCACTGGGGGAAACACCATATATTTT. The whole variable domain, filled in from reference TRBV5-4 and TRBJ1-3, reads ETGVTQSPTHLIKTRGQQVTLRCSSQSGHNTVSWYQQALGQGPQFIFQYYREEENGRGNFPPRFSGLQFPNYSSELNVNALELDDSALYLCATTGGNTIYFGEGSWLTVV.

Only one count was recorded for this clone. The chain couples TRBV6-6 to TRBJ1-1; D might be TRBD1 (6 bases). Per germline, CDR1 MNHNY and CDR2 SVGAGI (reference sequence). This CDR3 comprises 12 residues. The germline V and J ends were trimmed by 0 bases and 10 bases, with 9 bases remaining between them. The chain's CDR3 is CASSYSLQGAFF. CDR3 in DNA: TGTGCCAGCAGTTACTCGTTACAGGGAGCTTTCTTT.

The chain combines TRBV4-1 with TRBJ2-6, with TRBD1 identical over 12 bases. The germline CDR1 and CDR2 sequences are MGHRA and YSYEKL. Germline trimming cut 3 bases from V and 2 bases from J; bases unmatched to any gene: 8. CDR3 length: 19 amino acids. CDR3 bases: TGCGCCAGCAGCCAGTCCCCGGGACAGGGGGCCGCTGGGGCCAACGTCCTGACTTTC. Translation: CASSQSPGQGAAGANVLTF.

The chain has TRBV6-5 and TRBJ1-2; D is unresolved. Germline lookup yields CDR1 MNHEY and CDR2 SVGAGI. The V and J ends lost 2 bases and 5 bases respectively, with 15 bases between them. The CDR3 runs to 15 residues. The CDR3 nucleotides are TGTGCCAGCAGTTACGAAGGCAGTTACCTTTATGGCTACACCTTC. This sequence encodes CASSYEGSYLYGYTF.

This chain links TRBV18 with TRBJ1-1; no firm D call. Trimming stripped 3 bases from V and 0 bases from J, with 14 bases between. The CDR3 has 16 amino acids. Per the germline V gene, CDR1 is KGHSH and CDR2 is LQKENI. CDR3 region: CASSPSVAGMNTEAFF. The CDR3 coding sequence is TGTGCCAGCTCACCCTCGGTGGCAGGCATGAACACTGAAGCTTTCTTT.

This chain joins TRBV4-1 and TRBJ1-2, with D uncertain. V was clipped by 0 bases and J by 4 bases, with 6 bases between them. Germline V CDR1 and CDR2: MGHRA, YSYEKL. The CDR3 consists of 13 residues. In DNA form, the CDR3 reads TGCGCCAGCAGCCAAGACAGGAGCTATGGCTACACCTTC. The encoded protein is CASSQDRSYGYTF.

This chain links TRBV6-6 with TRBJ1-2, with D uncertain. The CDR3 is 14 residues long. Trimming pared 6 bases from V and 6 bases from J, leaving 17 bases between. Per germline, CDR1 MNHNY and CDR2 SVGAGI (reference sequence). The CDR3 coding sequence is TGTGCCAGCAGCCCTACCCGGGAGGGCAATGGCTACACCTTC. Its protein product is CASSPTREGNGYTF.

The chain employs TRBV11-2 and TRBJ2-5; possible D gene TRBD2, 5 bases. V dropped 6 bases and J dropped 5 bases, with 19 bases sitting between them. This CDR3 has 15 residues. The V gene's germline CDR1 is SGHAT and CDR2 FQNNGV. This CDR3 is CASSNGLGIGETQYF. The CDR3 nucleotides read TGTGCCAGCAGTAACGGACTGGGAATAGGGGAGACCCAGTACTTC.

This clone showed up just once. The genes are TRBV29-1 and TRBJ2-7; D might be TRBD2 (5 bases). The CDR3 runs 11 residues. The V gene lost 4 bases and the J gene lost 7 bases, with 11 bases spanning the gap. Germline assignment: CDR1 SQVTM and CDR2 ANQGSEA. The CDR3 region is CSVVRGGEQYF. Written as DNA, the CDR3 is TGCAGCGTTGTGAGAGGAGGAGAGCAGTACTTC.

V and J are TRBV24-1 and TRBJ2-2, with no clear D. The V end was cut by 6 bases, the J end by 2 bases, with 9 bases between. CDR1 is KGHDR and CDR2 is SFDVKD in the germline V gene. The CDR3 has 14 residues. The CDR3 is CATSKGPNTGELFF. For the CDR3, the DNA is TGTGCCACCAGTAAAGGGCCTAACACCGGGGAGCTGTTTTTT.

The chain has TRBV9 and TRBJ2-1, with D perhaps TRBD2 (6 bases). Germline V gene lookup returns CDR1 SGDLS and CDR2 YYNGEE. The CDR3 loop spans 13 amino acids. Trimming shortened V by 3 bases and J by 8 bases, and 12 bases separated the two germline ends. CDR3 region: CASSAGGSYEQFF. CDR3 nucleotides: TGTGCCAGCAGCGCCGGGGGAAGTTATGAGCAGTTCTTC.

The genes are TRBV9 and TRBJ2-3; no clear D gene. Germline V gives CDR1 SGDLS, CDR2 YYNGEE. The length of the CDR3 is 17 residues. V shed 6 bases and J shed 0 bases, with 20 bases lying between them. The CDR3: CASTLGAQQSSTDTQYF. The CDR3 coding sequence is TGTGCCAGCACTCTTGGTGCGCAGCAGTCTAGCACAGATACGCAGTATTTT.

The chain employs TRBV15 and TRBJ2-7; 8 bases are shared with TRBD2. The CDR3 consists of 15 residues. Germline V lookup: CDR1 LNHNV, CDR2 YYDKDF (reference sequence). Trimming removed 0 bases from V and 5 bases from J; junction bases left unmatched: 6. This chain's CDR3 is CATSRDQAGVNEQYF. For the CDR3, the DNA is TGTGCCACCAGCAGAGACCAAGCGGGAGTCAACGAGCAGTACTTC.

The V call is TRBV14, the J call TRBJ2-1; D is unresolved. The ends were cut back, 2 bases at V and 2 bases at J, with 10 bases in the middle. This CDR3 region has 15 residues. Germline CDR1 is SGHDN and CDR2 is FVKESK. DNA of the CDR3: TGTGCCAGCAGCCAAAGCGCTGAAACCTACAATGAGCAGTTCTTC. Translated: CASSQSAETYNEQFF. The variable domain in full, with the rest retrieved from reference TRBV14 and TRBJ2-1, is EAGVTQFPSHSVIEKGQTVTLRCDPISGHDNLYWYRRVMGKEIKFLLHFVKESKQDESGMPNNRFLAERTGGTYSTLKVQPAELEDSGVYFCASSQSAETYNEQFFGPGTRLTVL.

The V and J genes are TRBV5-8 and TRBJ1-5; TRBD1 is a possible D gene (5 bases). Germline V gene sequence: CDR1 SGHTS, CDR2 YDEGEE. This CDR3 has 14 amino acids. The V and J ends lost 4 bases and 3 bases respectively, with 11 bases between them. Written as DNA, the CDR3 is TGTGCCAGCAGCCCCCAGGGCCCCAATCAGCCCCAGCATTTT. It specifies CASSPQGPNQPQHF.

The J gene is TRBJ2-7, the V gene TRBV3-1 (or the pseudogene TRBV3-2), with 8 bases aligning to TRBD1. J lost 2 bases, V lost 4 bases, and 7 bases had no gene match. The CDR3 contains 15 residues. The germline gives CDR1 LGHDT, CDR2 YNNKEL (reference sequence). The CDR3: CASSRRDRIAYEQYF. The CDR3 DNA reads TGTGCCAGCAGCCGCCGGGACAGGATCGCCTACGAGCAGTACTTC.

This sequence joins TRBV5-6 and TRBJ1-3; the D is unclear. This CDR3 spans 17 amino acids. The germline V gene has CDR1 SGHDT and CDR2 YYEEEE. V lost 1 base to trimming and J lost 0 bases, with 14 bases between them. This CDR3 reads CASSLRFLRTSGNTIYF. Written as DNA, the CDR3 is TGTGCCAGCAGCTTGCGGTTCTTACGGACCTCTGGAAACACCATATATTTT.

This chain links TRBV19 with TRBJ2-5; D might be TRBD1 (6 bases). From germline, CDR1 is LNHDA and CDR2 SQIVND (reference sequence). The CDR3 is made up of 16 amino acids. Trimming shortened V by 3 bases and J by 5 bases, and 19 bases separated the two germline ends. CDR3 DNA sequence: TGTGCCAGTAGTATGCCCGAAGGGGGACCGGGGGAGACCCAGTACTTC. Translated, it gives CASSMPEGGPGETQYF. Together with reference TRBV19 and TRBJ2-5, the CDR3 gives the full variable domain: DGGITQSPKYLFRKEGQNVTLSCEQNLNHDAMYWYRQDPGQGLRLIYYSQIVNDFQKGDIAEGYSVSREKKESFPLTVTSAQKNPTAFYLCASSMPEGGPGETQYFGPGTRLLVL.

This chain uses TRBV24-1 with TRBJ2-1; D is unresolved. The V gene lost 1 base and the J gene lost 5 bases, with 5 bases spanning the gap. Per the germline V gene, CDR1 is KGHDR and CDR2 is SFDVKD. The CDR3 sequence is 13 residues long. CDR3 in DNA: TGTGCCACCAGTGATTTTGACCACAATGAGCAGTTCTTC. Translating gives CATSDFDHNEQFF.

The J gene is TRBJ1-1, the V gene TRBV18; TRBD1 matches 8 bases. The CDR3 runs 13 residues. The germline V gene encodes CDR1 KGHSH and CDR2 LQKENI. The junction had 6 bases not matched to a gene; V was cut back by 6 bases and J by 6 bases. The CDR3 reads CASSYRQGSEAFF. The CDR3 DNA reads TGTGCCAGCTCTTACAGACAGGGGTCTGAAGCTTTCTTT.

This clone was seen just once. J is TRBJ1-1 and V is TRBV7-3; D is unclear. The CDR3 runs to 19 residues. V lost 0 bases and J lost 0, with 20 bases in between. Germline-derived CDR1 and CDR2 are SGHTA and FQGTGA. The DNA of the CDR3 is TGTGCCAGCAGCTTAACGGGCTCGGCCCTTACAGAAGTGAACACTGAAGCTTTCTTT. Protein product: CASSLTGSALTEVNTEAFF.

The chain employs TRBV29-1 and TRBJ2-1; 7 bases fit TRBD2. Germline V lookup: CDR1 SQVTM, CDR2 ANQGSEA. V lost 5 bases, J lost 6 bases, and 7 bases stayed unmatched. The CDR3 has 13 amino acids. The CDR3 here is CSVRTAGSNEQFF. CDR3 in DNA: TGCAGCGTTCGTACAGCGGGAAGCAATGAGCAGTTCTTC.